This is a list of T cell receptor beta chains from one sample in a study of OX40 agonist ivuxolimab in advanced cancers. Generated by immunoSEQ multiplex PCR, the TCRdb table keeps only in-frame clones and is missing some. Among about 73,000 clones, 85% to 90% were seen once, and the ten largest hold 0.4% to 0.65%. This specimen consisted of CD4+ or CD8+ T cells sorted from blood, obtained in a trial of the OX40 agonist ivuxolimab. The origin of the receptors is an adult with an advanced solid tumor such as melanoma, head and neck, liver or kidney cancer. Both conserved end residues are part of each CDR3. The D gene is left open where the match is weak. A row's size may be missing; if present it is once, few, many or a size class.

j_gene,abundance,v_gene,d_gene,CDR3nt,CDR3aa
TRBJ1-2,-,TRBV5-1,TRBD1,TGCGCCAGCAGCTTGGACCCCAAACAGGGGAGCTATGGCTACACCTTC,CASSLDPKQGSYGYTF
TRBJ2-2,once,TRBV28,-,TGTGCCAGCGAACGATCGAACACCGGGGAGCTGTTTTTT,CASERSNTGELFF
TRBJ2-5,-,TRBV30,TRBD1,TGTGCCTGGAATCGGGCAGGGGGCTATGAGACCCAGTACTTC,CAWNRAGGYETQYF
TRBJ2-3,-,TRBV7-3,-,TGTGCCAGCAGCTTAATTTCGGGGACGCAGTATTTT,CASSLISGTQYF
TRBJ2-1,-,TRBV9,-,TGTGCCAGCAGCCCGGCCGTCCGGGGCCCCTACAATGAGCAGTTCTTC,CASSPAVRGPYNEQFF
TRBJ1-6,-,TRBV11-1,-,TGTGCCAGCAGCAATGGTAGACAGGCCAATTCACCCCTCCACTTT,CASSNGRQANSPLHF
TRBJ2-1,-,TRBV7-8,-,TGTGCCAGCAGCTTAATGCCGGGACTTCCCTACAATGAGCAGTTCTTC,CASSLMPGLPYNEQFF
TRBJ1-2,-,TRBV28,-,TGTGCCAGCAGTTTAGGGGGGGGCAACTATGGCTACACCTTC,CASSLGGGNYGYTF
TRBJ2-3,-,TRBV5-1,-,TGCGCCAGCAGCTTGGAGAGCGGGCGCACAGATACGCAGTATTTT,CASSLESGRTDTQYF
TRBJ2-3,-,TRBV7-8,-,TGTGCCAGCAGCTTACGGCAGGGATTCCTGGATACGCAGTATTTT,CASSLRQGFLDTQYF
TRBJ2-5,-,TRBV5-1,TRBD1,TGCGCCAGCAGCTGGGGACAGCCCCAAGAGACCCAGTACTTC,CASSWGQPQETQYF
TRBJ2-1,-,TRBV11-3,TRBD1,TGTGCCAGCAGCTTCGTGACAGGGGTTCATAGTGAGCAGTTCTTC,CASSFVTGVHSEQFF
TRBJ2-3,-,TRBV19,TRBD2,TGTGCCAGTAGTATCACTCTAGCGGGAGGATCAGATACGCAGTATTTT,CASSITLAGGSDTQYF
TRBJ2-5,-,TRBV28,-,TGTGCCAGCAGTACCCACAGGGTGGAGGAGACCCAGTACTTC,CASSTHRVEETQYF
TRBJ2-1,-,TRBV7-2,TRBD2,TGTGCCAGCAGCCCACTAGCGGGATCCTACAATGAGCAGTTCTTC,CASSPLAGSYNEQFF
TRBJ2-1,-,TRBV5-1,-,TGCGCCAGCAGCTTGGGCAATGAGCAGTTCTTC,CASSLGNEQFF
TRBJ1-4,-,TRBV30,-,TGTGCCTGGAGTAAACTACAGGGTGCAACTAATGAAAAACTGTTTTTT,CAWSKLQGATNEKLFF
TRBJ2-4,-,TRBV7-9,TRBD1,TGTGCCAGCAGCTCGGTGAGCCGGGACAGGGGACCCAAAAACATTCAGTACTTC,CASSSVSRDRGPKNIQYF
TRBJ1-5,-,TRBV15,-,TGTGCCACCAGCAGAGATTGGGGGGTTGGTCAGCCCCAGCATTTT,CATSRDWGVGQPQHF
TRBJ1-1,-,TRBV6-1,-,TGTGCCAGCAGGCCCGGGGCGTGGGAGACTGAAGCTTTCTTT,CASRPGAWETEAFF
TRBJ1-1,-,TRBV19,TRBD1,TGTGCCAGTAACGACAGGGTTGGCACTGAAGCTTTCTTT,CASNDRVGTEAFF
TRBJ2-3,-,TRBV5-1,TRBD1,TGCGCCAGCAGCCCTCGGACAGGGGAAAATACGCAGTATTTT,CASSPRTGENTQYF
TRBJ2-3,-,TRBV2,-,TGTGCCAGCAGTGAAGGAACGAGGTCAAATACGCAGTATTTT,CASSEGTRSNTQYF
TRBJ2-3,-,TRBV5-1,-,TGCGCCAGCAGTAACAGGGCCGGCACAGATACGCAGTATTTT,CASSNRAGTDTQYF
TRBJ2-1,-,TRBV5-1,TRBD2,TGCGCCAGCAGCTTAATAGCGGGAGCTAACAATGAGCAGTTCTTC,CASSLIAGANNEQFF
TRBJ1-1,-,TRBV28,-,TGTGCCAGCAGTTCCCTCGGAACCTGGGGAGCTTTCTTT,CASSSLGTWGAFF
TRBJ2-7,-,TRBV2,TRBD2,TGTGCCAGCAGTTCTAGCGGGACCGGGAGGTTTTACGAGCAGTACTTC,CASSSSGTGRFYEQYF
TRBJ2-5,-,TRBV19,-,TGTGCCAGTAGAAACCAGGGCCCTCAGTACTTC,CASRNQGPQYF
TRBJ1-2,-,TRBV7-9,-,TGTGCCAGCAGCCCCGGCTATAACTATGGCTACACCTTC,CASSPGYNYGYTF
TRBJ2-4,-,TRBV29-1,-,TGCAGCGGGCAACTAGCCAAAAACATTCAGTACTTC,CSGQLAKNIQYF
TRBJ2-2,-,TRBV10-1,-,TGCGCCAGCAGTGAGTGGGGAGGCCCTGTAGCCGGGGAGCTGTTTTTT,CASSEWGGPVAGELFF
TRBJ1-3,few,TRBV2,-,TGTGCCAGCAGTGAAAGGTTTGGAAACACCATATATTTT,CASSERFGNTIYF
TRBJ1-1,few,TRBV28,-,TGTGCCAGCAGTTCCCTCTGGGCCATTTCGACTGAAGCTTTCTTT,CASSSLWAISTEAFF
TRBJ2-7,-,TRBV6-9,-,TGTGCCAGCAGTTATCGGACAAGGAGGTACGAGCAGTACTTC,CASSYRTRRYEQYF
TRBJ2-7,-,TRBV7-8,-,TGTGCCAGCAGCTTAGGGGCTGCAGGAACCTATTACTACGAGCAGTACTTC,CASSLGAAGTYYYEQYF
TRBJ2-1,-,TRBV27,-,TGTGCCAGCAGAGAACTGGGTTACAATGAGCAGTTCTTC,CASRELGYNEQFF
TRBJ2-7,-,TRBV7-9,TRBD2,TGTGCCAGCAGCTATAGCGGGAGGGTTTACGAGCAGTACTTC,CASSYSGRVYEQYF
TRBJ2-5,-,TRBV14,TRBD2,TGTGCCAGCAGCCAAGATTTCGCGGGGGACCAAGAGACCCAGTACTTC,CASSQDFAGDQETQYF
TRBJ2-7,-,TRBV30,-,TGTGCCTGGAGTGACGAGACAGAATCCTACGAGCAGTACTTC,CAWSDETESYEQYF
TRBJ2-5,once,TRBV6-1,-,TGTGCCAGCAGTTACCAAGAGACCCAGTACTTC,CASSYQETQYF
TRBJ2-7,once,TRBV2,-,TGTGCCAGCAGTGGACTAGTTTCGACCTACGAGCAGTACTTC,CASSGLVSTYEQYF
TRBJ2-7,once,TRBV6-5,-,TGTGCCACCCGGGAGTTCCACGAGCAGTACTTC,CATREFHEQYF
TRBJ1-1,-,TRBV10-3,-,TGTGCGTCCGCTGGGTACACTGAAGCTTTCTTT,CASAGYTEAFF
TRBJ2-2,few,TRBV4-1,TRBD2,TGCGCCAGCAGCCAAGGAGCTCTAGCGGGAGGTATTGCGAACACCGGGGAGCTGTTTTTT,CASSQGALAGGIANTGELFF
TRBJ2-1,-,TRBV5-1,TRBD1,TGCGCCAGCAGCTGGGGGACAGGGTATTACAATGAGCAGTTCTTC,CASSWGTGYYNEQFF
TRBJ1-1,-,TRBV6-5,-,TGTGCCAGCAGTTATAGAGCTTTCTTT,CASSYRAFF
TRBJ2-7,once,TRBV5-6,TRBD2,TGTGCCAGCAGCTTGGCTAGCGGGAGGTACGAGCAGTACTTC,CASSLASGRYEQYF
TRBJ2-2,-,TRBV9,TRBD2,TGTGCCAGCAGCGTAGGTGTAGCGGGCTGGGCCGGGGAGCTGTTTTTT,CASSVGVAGWAGELFF
TRBJ2-1,few,TRBV30,-,TGTGCCTGGAGTGGATTGTCGGGCAATGAGCAGTTCTTC,CAWSGLSGNEQFF
TRBJ2-7,-,TRBV28,-,TGTGCCAGCAGTTTAGGGGGCACACCCTACGAGCAGTACTTC,CASSLGGTPYEQYF
TRBJ2-7,-,TRBV5-5,-,TGTGCCAGCAGCTTGGGACCGTGGGCTGAGGAGCAGTACTTC,CASSLGPWAEEQYF